The 30 T cell receptor beta chains below were found in one sample sequenced in a study of quantifying T cell responses using KT2 cells (dated by TCRdb to 2015 to 2018). Study-level background: RNA was DNase-treated and reverse transcribed with TCR alpha and beta constant-region primers, mostly using SuperScript III.

The library was generated by UMI-ligation and nested PCR. Instrument used: Illumina MiSeq. Using T4 RNA ligase 1, a single-stranded oligonucleotide bearing the Illumina SP2 sequence plus a UMI was ligated onto the 3' end of the cDNA. PCR1 consisted of 4 to 5 cycles (98 degrees C 15 s, 69 degrees C 30 s, 72 degrees C 40 s), and for the beta primer an equimolar mix of RC1.1 and RC1.2 was used to cover TRBC1 and TRBC2. The public reads were reprocessed in TCRdb via fastp at Q25 and MiXCR, keeping in-frame beta chains. Every CDR3 protein is listed once, alongside the most common genes and DNA of its rows. A total of tens of thousands of distinct CDR3 sequences appear in this sample, 9% to 15% of them only once. About 9.7% of the sample goes to the ten largest clones. The sample was PBMCs spiked with cells of the T cell clone KT2. The receptors derive from a human donor.

This chain links TRBV18 with TRBJ2-6; D remains ambiguous. Trimming took off 4 bases at V and 0 bases at J, with 10 bases between the two ends. The CDR3 contains 16 residues. Germline V gene data show CDR1 as KGHSH and CDR2 as LQKENI. CDR3 protein: CASSQVLSSGANVLTF. The DNA of the CDR3 is TGTGCCAGCTCACAAGTCCTCTCCTCTGGGGCCAACGTCCTGACTTTC. The whole variable domain, filled in from reference TRBV18 and TRBJ2-6, reads NAGVMQNPRHLVRRRGQEARLRCSPMKGHSHVYWYRQLPEEGLKFMVYLQKENIIDESGMPKERFSAEFPKEGPSILRIQQVVRGDSAAYFCASSQVLSSGANVLTFGAGSRLTVL.

The V gene is TRBV28, the J gene TRBJ1-1, with D unclear. The CDR3 totals 16 residues. Germline V gives CDR1 MDHEN, CDR2 SYDVKM. The germline V and J ends were trimmed by 4 bases and 1 base, with 16 bases remaining between them. CDR3 sequence: CASSSPHKLANTEAFF. For the CDR3, the DNA is TGTGCCAGCAGTTCCCCACATAAACTGGCGAACACTGAAGCTTTCTTT.

The chain recombines TRBV20-1 with TRBJ2-7; D might be TRBD2 (5 bases). Germline CDR1 is DFQATT and CDR2 is SNEGSKA (reference sequence). The CDR3 loop spans 13 amino acids. V lost 0 bases and J lost 6, with 12 bases in between. The CDR3 loop reads CSARDFEGFEQYF. The CDR3 DNA reads as TGCAGTGCTAGAGATTTCGAGGGTTTCGAGCAGTACTTC.

This clonotype has just a few counts. This CDR3 is CASSLAVYGISSGNTIYF. Here the CDR3 DNA reads TGTGCCAGCAGCTTAGCCGTCTATGGAATCAGCTCTGGAAACACCATATATTTT. V gene TRBV13 combines with J gene TRBJ1-3; D is ambiguous. The germline gives CDR1 PRHDT, CDR2 FYEKMQ (reference sequence). Trimming shortened V by 1 base and J by 0 bases, and 16 bases separated the two germline ends. There are 18 residues in the CDR3. The variable domain in full, completed from reference TRBV13 and TRBJ1-3, reads AAGVIQSPRHLIKEKRETATLKCYPIPRHDTVYWYQQGPGQDPQFLISFYEKMQSDKGSIPDRFSAQQFSDYHSELNMSSLELGDSALYFCASSLAVYGISSGNTIYFGEGSWLTVV.

This clonotype was counted ten times or more. The chain uses TRBV4-1 and TRBJ2-3; tentative D call: TRBD1 (5 bases). V shed 0 bases and J shed 6 bases, with 13 bases lying between them. CDR1 is MGHRA, CDR2 YSYEKL, per germline. The CDR3 extends over 15 amino acids. The CDR3, as DNA: TGCGCCAGCAGCCAAGAGGTAGCCCCAGGGGATACGCAGTATTTT. It is translated as CASSQEVAPGDTQYF.

The sample holds a few counts of this clonotype. This chain joins TRBV12-3 or TRBV12-4 and TRBJ2-1; D may match TRBD1 or TRBD2 (5 bases each). This CDR3 has 15 residues. V lost 6 bases to trimming and J lost 2 bases, with 14 bases between them. CDR3: CASRAARGPYNEQFF. Here the CDR3 DNA reads TGTGCCAGCAGAGCAGCTAGGGGACCCTACAATGAGCAGTTCTTC.

The rearrangement links TRBV5-1 to TRBJ2-5; tentatively, D is TRBD2 (6 bases). The germline V gene has CDR1 SGHRS and CDR2 YFSETQ. This CDR3 has 13 amino acids. V lost 2 bases and J lost 6, with 11 bases in between. The CDR3 spells CASSFGGEKTQYF. DNA of the CDR3: TGCGCCAGCAGCTTCGGAGGGGAGAAGACCCAGTACTTC.

The table lists this clonotype with many counts. The rearrangement links TRBV27 to TRBJ2-2; 7 bases agree with TRBD2. This CDR3 is built from 14 residues. In germline, CDR1 is MNHEY, CDR2 SMNVEV (reference sequence). Trimming at V came to 1 base and at J to 5 bases, leaving 1 base not matched to a gene. The CDR3 loop is CASSLWEGTGELFF. The CDR3 coding sequence is TGTGCCAGCAGTTTATGGGAGGGGACCGGGGAGCTGTTTTTT.

This clonotype was observed a handful of times. The chain uses TRBV9 and TRBJ1-5; a weak D match, TRBD1 (5 bases). Germline CDR1 and CDR2: SGDLS and YYNGEE. The CDR3 sequence is 15 residues long. V gave up 4 bases and J gave up 3 bases, with 14 bases separating them. CDR3 sequence: CASSQWGGYNQPQHF. In DNA, the CDR3 is TGTGCCAGCAGCCAGTGGGGCGGGTACAATCAGCCCCAGCATTTT.

This clonotype was picked up a small number of times. J is TRBJ2-3 and V is TRBV5-8, with 13 bases that match TRBD2. CDR3 length: 14 residues. Per the germline V gene, CDR1 is SGHTS and CDR2 is YDEGEE. V was pared by 4 bases and J by 7 bases, with 3 bases of the junction left unmatched. The CDR3 region is CASSLGLAGNTQYF. In DNA, the CDR3 is TGTGCCAGCAGCCTGGGACTAGCGGGGAATACGCAGTATTTT.

This clonotype was observed many times. The rearrangement joins TRBV5-1 to TRBJ1-2; TRBD1 matches at 7 bases. Trimming at V came to 0 bases and at J to 7 bases, leaving 12 bases not matched to a gene. This CDR3 region has 16 residues. Looked up from germline, CDR1 is SGHRS and CDR2 is YFSETQ. CDR3 in amino acids: CASSLATTGDRRGYTF. As DNA, the CDR3 is TGCGCCAGCAGCTTGGCAACTACAGGGGATAGGCGTGGCTACACCTTC.

This sequence joins TRBV7-2 and TRBJ2-3; 12 nucleotides align to TRBD2. V was clipped by 5 bases and J by 0 bases; unmatched bases: 3. This CDR3 has 16 amino acids. CDR1 is SGHTA and CDR2 is FQGNSA in the germline V gene. The CDR3 nucleotides read TGTGCCAGCAGCCCCGGACTAGCGGGAAGCACAGATACGCAGTATTTT. Translated: CASSPGLAGSTDTQYF.

This clonotype was seen a handful of times. This chain connects TRBV20-1 to TRBJ2-1; 12 nucleotides align to TRBD2. J lost 8 bases, V lost 5 bases, and 4 bases had no gene match. Germline values: CDR1 DFQATT, CDR2 SNEGSKA (reference sequence). CDR3 length: 13 residues. The CDR3 sequence is CSARLAGEHEQFF. CDR3 nucleotide sequence: TGCAGTGCTCGACTAGCGGGAGAACATGAGCAGTTCTTC.

This clonotype was observed a few times. The chain has TRBV5-1 and TRBJ2-5; D is unclear. Trimming removed 1 base from V and 6 bases from J, with 10 bases in between. The CDR3 has 13 residues. Germline V CDR1 and CDR2: SGHRS, YFSETQ. As DNA, the CDR3 is TGCGCCAGCAGCTTGTGGGAATTGAAGACCCAGTACTTC. This codes for CASSLWELKTQYF.

Turning to this clonotype: The junction differs from germline at one of its ends, possibly a read error. The chain has TRBV27 and TRBJ1-6; D ambiguous. This CDR3 has 15 residues. Germline CDR1 and CDR2: MNHEY and SMNVEV (reference sequence). The CDR3 DNA sequence: TGTGCCAGCAGTATCTACCGGTACTATAGTTCACCCCTCCACTTT. Translating gives CASSIYRYYSSPLHF.

As regards this clonotype: Since a much larger clone is just one base distant, this may be a read error. The chain is built from TRBV7-2 and TRBJ2-2; 7 positions match TRBD1. This CDR3 is built from 14 residues. Germline V gives CDR1 SGHTA, CDR2 FQGNSA. Losses at the gene ends were 3 bases for V and 3 bases for J; bases not matched to a gene: 1. CDR3 nucleotide sequence: TGTGCCAGCAGCTTCGGACAGGACACCGGGGAGCTGTTTTTT. Translated, it gives CASSFGQDTGELFF.

This clonotype was counted many times. This chain joins TRBV11-3 and TRBJ2-6, with 10 bases fitting TRBD1. V was pared by 3 bases and J by 0 bases, with 2 bases of the junction left unmatched. The CDR3 is made up of 17 amino acids. CDR1 is SGHNT, CDR2 YENEEA, per germline. The CDR3 sequence: CASSFGTGVSGANVLTF. The CDR3 DNA reads as TGTGCCAGCAGCTTCGGGACAGGGGTCTCTGGGGCCAACGTCCTGACTTTC.

The J gene is TRBJ1-2, the V gene TRBV29-1, with a possible D match to TRBD1 (5 bases). The CDR3 sequence is 11 residues long. Trimming left V 4 bases short and J 7 bases short, with 10 bases between. Germline V lookup: CDR1 SQVTM, CDR2 ANQGSEA. This CDR3 reads CSVGAQGGYTF. The CDR3 coding sequence is TGCAGCGTTGGAGCCCAGGGTGGCTACACCTTC.

The chain combines TRBV29-1 with TRBJ1-1; D is possibly TRBD1 (5 bases). Germline V gives CDR1 SQVTM, CDR2 ANQGSEA. V gave up 6 bases and J gave up 1 base, with 12 bases separating them. The CDR3 length is 13 residues. The CDR3 loop is CSVEGRQNTEAFF. The CDR3 nucleotides read TGCAGCGTGGAGGGACGGCAGAACACTGAAGCTTTCTTT.

CDR3 loop: CANPTSGPKGRLVADTGELFF. Here the CDR3 DNA reads TGTGCCAACCCGACCTCCGGACCCAAGGGTCGACTAGTGGCGGACACCGGGGAGCTGTTTTTT. J is TRBJ2-2 and V is TRBV6-1; maybe TRBD2 (6 bases). V dropped 10 bases and J dropped 3 bases, with 36 bases sitting between them. There are 21 residues in the CDR3. The germline gives CDR1 MNHNS, CDR2 SASEGT.

The table lists this clonotype with a few counts. This chain uses TRBV12-3 or TRBV12-4 with TRBJ1-1; D unresolved. The V and J ends lost 5 bases and 2 bases respectively, with 12 bases between them. This CDR3 has 14 residues. The CDR3 DNA reads as TGTGCCAGCAGTCCCCGGGGATTTAACACTGAAGCTTTCTTT. Translation: CASSPRGFNTEAFF.

In its sample, this clonotype ranks as medium-sized. The rearrangement links TRBV6-2 or TRBV6-3 to TRBJ2-6; 7 bases are a match to TRBD2. CDR3 size: 16 residues. The V segment lost 5 bases and the J segment 0 bases; nucleotides outside the gene matches: 4. Germline lookup yields CDR1 MNHEY and CDR2 SVGEGT. CDR3 protein: CASSHGGGSGANVLTF. CDR3 in DNA: TGTGCCAGCAGTCACGGCGGGGGCTCTGGGGCCAACGTCCTGACTTTC.

This clonotype was found many times. The chain uses TRBV29-1 and TRBJ1-1, with TRBD1 as a possible D gene (6 bases). Deletions cut 7 bases from V and 3 bases from J, with 15 bases between. CDR1 and CDR2 (germline): SQVTM, ANQGSEA. CDR3 length: 13 residues. CDR3 protein: CSASRAGDTEAFF. The DNA for the CDR3 is TGCAGCGCCAGCAGAGCAGGGGACACTGAAGCTTTCTTT.

This clonotype was observed many times. The gene calls are TRBV21-1 and TRBJ2-2; the table's D call, TRBD1, has no DNA check behind it. TRBV21-1 is a pseudogene. This CDR3 comprises 15 residues. CDR3 sequence: CASSPGHLNTGELFF. CDR3 coding DNA: TGTGCCAGCAGCCCGGGGCATCTGAACACCGGGGAGCTGTTTTTT.

The sample holds a few counts of this clonotype. The rearrangement links TRBV20-1 to TRBJ1-1; a possible D gene is TRBD1 (5 bases). V lost 4 bases to trimming and J lost 4 bases, with 13 bases between them. The CDR3 runs to 13 residues. Germline CDR1 reads DFQATT; CDR2 reads SNEGSKA (reference sequence). Here the CDR3 DNA reads TGCAGTGCTAAAAAGGGGAAGGGCACTGAAGCTTTCTTT. It translates to CSAKKGKGTEAFF.

The chain joins TRBV13 to TRBJ2-5, with 9 bases fitting TRBD1. The germline CDR1 and CDR2 sequences are PRHDT and FYEKMQ (reference sequence). There are 15 residues in the CDR3. V was clipped by 4 bases and J by 5 bases; unmatched bases: 8. As DNA, the CDR3 is TGTGCCAGCAGCTCCATGGGACAGGGCTGGGAGACCCAGTACTTC. Its translation: CASSSMGQGWETQYF.

The chain joins TRBV14 to TRBJ2-1; D is ambiguous. Between the trimmed V and J ends, which lost 3 bases and 8 bases, there was a span of 5 bases. The CDR3 length is 11 residues. Germline V gene lookup returns CDR1 SGHDN and CDR2 FVKESK. CDR3: CASSHAYEQFF. The DNA for the CDR3 is TGTGCCAGCAGCCATGCTTATGAGCAGTTCTTC.

The rearrangement links TRBV15 to TRBJ2-1; D gene unclear. V lost 0 bases, J lost 0 bases, and 9 bases lay in between. The germline gives CDR1 LNHNV, CDR2 YYDKDF (reference sequence). The CDR3 loop spans 16 amino acids. The CDR3 DNA reads TGTGCCACCAGCAGAGAACTGCACAGCTCCTACAATGAGCAGTTCTTC. It codes for CATSRELHSSYNEQFF.

The table lists this clonotype with many counts. The chain uses TRBV12-3 or TRBV12-4 and TRBJ2-7, with D maybe TRBD1 (6 bases). The CDR3 contains 14 residues. V was shortened by 3 bases and J by 3 bases, with 12 bases between the two germline ends. The CDR3 is CASSFADSDYEQYF. The DNA of the CDR3 is TGTGCCAGCAGTTTTGCGGACAGTGACTACGAGCAGTACTTC.

The chain employs TRBV24-1 and TRBJ1-2; a possible D gene is TRBD1 (6 bases). Looked up from germline, CDR1 is KGHDR and CDR2 is SFDVKD. The V and J ends lost 4 bases and 8 bases respectively, with 7 bases between them. This CDR3 comprises 11 residues. The CDR3 DNA reads as TGTGCCACCAGTGAAGGGGGAGGCTACACCTTC. It yields the protein CATSEGGGYTF.